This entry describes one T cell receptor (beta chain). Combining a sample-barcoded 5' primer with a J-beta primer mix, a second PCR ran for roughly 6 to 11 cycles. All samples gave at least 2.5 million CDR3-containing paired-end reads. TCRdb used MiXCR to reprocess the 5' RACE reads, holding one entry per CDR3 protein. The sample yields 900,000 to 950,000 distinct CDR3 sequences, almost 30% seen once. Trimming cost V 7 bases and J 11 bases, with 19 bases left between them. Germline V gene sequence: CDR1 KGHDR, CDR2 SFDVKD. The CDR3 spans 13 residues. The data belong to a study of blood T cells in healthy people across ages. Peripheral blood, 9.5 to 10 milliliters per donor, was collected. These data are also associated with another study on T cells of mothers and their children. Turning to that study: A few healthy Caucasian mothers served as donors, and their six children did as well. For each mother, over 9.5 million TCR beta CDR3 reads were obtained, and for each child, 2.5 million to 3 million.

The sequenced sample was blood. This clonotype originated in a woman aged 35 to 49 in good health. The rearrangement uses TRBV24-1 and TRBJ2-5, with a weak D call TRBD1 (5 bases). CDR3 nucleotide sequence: TGTGCCACCAGGGATGACAGTCCCAATGAGCAGTACTTC. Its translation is CATRDDSPNEQYF.